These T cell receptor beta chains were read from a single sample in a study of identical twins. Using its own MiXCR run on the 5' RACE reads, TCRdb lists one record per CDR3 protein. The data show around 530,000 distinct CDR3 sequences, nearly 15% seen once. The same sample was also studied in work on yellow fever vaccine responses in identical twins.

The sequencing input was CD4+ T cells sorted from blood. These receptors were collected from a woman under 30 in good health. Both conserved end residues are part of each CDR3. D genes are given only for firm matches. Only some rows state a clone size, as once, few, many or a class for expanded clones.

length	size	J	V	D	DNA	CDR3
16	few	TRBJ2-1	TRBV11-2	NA	TGTGCCAGCAGCTTGGAAGGCGGTGTTGGCAACAATGAGCAGTTCTTC	CASSLEGGVGNNEQFF
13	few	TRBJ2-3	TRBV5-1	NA	TGCGCCAGCAGCCCCAGCTTGCCAGATACGCAGTATTTT	CASSPSLPDTQYF
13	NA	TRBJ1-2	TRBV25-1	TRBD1	TGTGCCAGCAGGAGACAGGGTTCTAACGGCTACACCTTC	CASRRQGSNGYTF
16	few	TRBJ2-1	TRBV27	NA	TGTGCCAGCCACATTCGGGCAGGTACATTATACAATGAGCAGTTCTTC	CASHIRAGTLYNEQFF
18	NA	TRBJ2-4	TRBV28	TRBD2	TGTGCCAGCAGGACCGGGACTAGCGAGGGGGGTGCCAAAAACATTCAGTACTTC	CASRTGTSEGGAKNIQYF
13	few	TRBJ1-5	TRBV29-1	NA	TGCAGCGTTGCAGTGAATAGCAATCAGCCCCAGCATTTT	CSVAVNSNQPQHF
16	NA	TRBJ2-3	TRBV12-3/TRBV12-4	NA	TGTGCCAGCAATCCCAGAGGGCTGACGGGGGCCGATACGCAGTATTTT	CASNPRGLTGADTQYF
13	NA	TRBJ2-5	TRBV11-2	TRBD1	TGTGCCAGCACACCAGGGGGTAGAGAGACCCAGTACTTC	CASTPGGRETQYF
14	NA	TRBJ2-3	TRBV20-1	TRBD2	TGCAGTGCTCTCCCGGGACTACGGAGGTATACGCAGTATTTT	CSALPGLRRYTQYF
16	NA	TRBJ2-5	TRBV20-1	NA	TGCAGTGCTAGATCGGTGGTGGTGGGACTGCTGGAGACCCAGTACTTC	CSARSVVVGLLETQYF
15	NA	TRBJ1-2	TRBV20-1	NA	TGCAGTGCTAGAGTCCAAGCTACCTCTAACTATGGCTACACCTTC	CSARVQATSNYGYTF
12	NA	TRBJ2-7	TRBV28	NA	TGTGCCAGTGACAGCTTCACAGGGGAGCAGTACTTC	CASDSFTGEQYF
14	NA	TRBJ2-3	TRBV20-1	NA	TGCAGTGCTAGCATGCCCGGGGGCACAGATACGCAGTATTTT	CSASMPGGTDTQYF
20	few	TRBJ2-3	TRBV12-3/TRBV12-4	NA	TGTGCCAGCAGTTCAATAAGACAGGGAGGAATGTCGACTAGCACAGATACGCAGTATTTT	CASSSIRQGGMSTSTDTQYF
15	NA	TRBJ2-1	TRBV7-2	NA	TGTGCCAGCAGCCCGACGGGGACTCTGCAAAATGAGCAGTTCTTC	CASSPTGTLQNEQFF
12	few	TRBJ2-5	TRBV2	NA	TGTGCCAGCAGTGTCCTAGCAGAGACCCAGTACTTC	CASSVLAETQYF
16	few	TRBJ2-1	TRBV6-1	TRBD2	TGTGCCAGCAGGGGACTGGGGGGACTAGCGCACAATGAGCAGTTCTTC	CASRGLGGLAHNEQFF
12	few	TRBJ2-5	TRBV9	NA	TGTGCCAGCGGGATGGGAAAAGAGACCCAGTACTTC	CASGMGKETQYF
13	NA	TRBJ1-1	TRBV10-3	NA	TGTGCCATCAAACCGGACGAACTGGGGGAAGCTTTCTTT	CAIKPDELGEAFF
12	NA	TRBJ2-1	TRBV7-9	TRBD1	TGTGCCAGCAGCCTACAGGGGACTGAGCAGTTCTTC	CASSLQGTEQFF
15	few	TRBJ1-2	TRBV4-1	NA	TGCGCCAGCAGCGGACGGGACAAGGATAACTATGGCTACACCTTC	CASSGRDKDNYGYTF
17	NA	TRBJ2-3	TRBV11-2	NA	TGTGCCAGCAGCCTACGAGGGGGACAAAGAGTAGTAGATACGCAGTATTTT	CASSLRGGQRVVDTQYF
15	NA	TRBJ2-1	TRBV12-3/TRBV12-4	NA	TGTGCCAGCAGATCCCGAAGGGGCCCCTACAATGAGCAGTTCTTC	CASRSRRGPYNEQFF
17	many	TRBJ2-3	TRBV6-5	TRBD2	TGTGCCAGCAGTTACTCCGGACTAGCGGGGCAAAGACATACGCAGTATTTT	CASSYSGLAGQRHTQYF
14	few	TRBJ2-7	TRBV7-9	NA	TGTGCCAGCAGCTTGAGCGGGCAACTCTACGAGCAGTACTTC	CASSLSGQLYEQYF
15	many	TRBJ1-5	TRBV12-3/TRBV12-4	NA	TGTGCCAGCAGTTTGGGGGGTGGGAGCAATCAGCCCCAGCATTTT	CASSLGGGSNQPQHF
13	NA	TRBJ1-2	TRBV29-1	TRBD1	TGCAGCGTTGGACAGGGTACTAACTATGGCTACACCTTC	CSVGQGTNYGYTF
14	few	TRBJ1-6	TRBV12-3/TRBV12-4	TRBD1	TGTGCCAGCAGCCCGACAGGGCGGGATTCACCCCTCCACTTT	CASSPTGRDSPLHF
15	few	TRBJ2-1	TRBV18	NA	TGTGCCAGCTCACCACAAGGAGAGTCCTACAATGAGCAGTTCTTC	CASSPQGESYNEQFF
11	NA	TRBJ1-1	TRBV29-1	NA	TGCAGCGTTCGCACCGGGAAAGAAGCTTTCTTT	CSVRTGKEAFF
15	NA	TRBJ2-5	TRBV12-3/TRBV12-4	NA	TGTGCCAGCAGTCGGGATTTTGGGGGCCAAGAGACCCAGTACTTC	CASSRDFGGQETQYF
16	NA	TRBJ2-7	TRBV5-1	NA	TGCGCCAGCAGCTTGTCCTCTGGCGGAAAAAGTTACGAGCAGTACTTC	CASSLSSGGKSYEQYF
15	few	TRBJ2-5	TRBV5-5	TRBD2	TGTGCCAGCAGCTTTGCTAGCGGGGGGCTGGAGACCCAGTACTTC	CASSFASGGLETQYF
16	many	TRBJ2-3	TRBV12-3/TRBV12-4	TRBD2	TGTGCCAGCAGTTTAATTGGCGGGGGGGACATTTATACGCAGTATTTT	CASSLIGGGDIYTQYF
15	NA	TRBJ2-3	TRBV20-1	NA	TGCAGTGCCAGAAAACCGGGATTAAGCACAGATACGCAGTATTTT	CSARKPGLSTDTQYF
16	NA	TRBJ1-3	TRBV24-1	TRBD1	TGTGCCACCAGTGACCCAAAACAGGGGGCTGGAAACACCATATATTTT	CATSDPKQGAGNTIYF
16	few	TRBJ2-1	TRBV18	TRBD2	TGTGCCAGCTCACCGGGCAGCGGGGTCATATACAATGAGCAGTTCTTC	CASSPGSGVIYNEQFF
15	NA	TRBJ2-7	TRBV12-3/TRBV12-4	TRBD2	TGTGCCAGCAGTTCGACTAGCGGGACCGTGCGCGAGCAGTACTTC	CASSSTSGTVREQYF
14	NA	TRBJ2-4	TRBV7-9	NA	TGTGCCAGCAGCTTAGCCCTTCACGCCAGCATTCAGTACTTC	CASSLALHASIQYF
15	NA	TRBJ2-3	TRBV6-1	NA	TGTGCCAGCAGATCCCTGGGGGGCGGCACAGATACGCAGTATTTT	CASRSLGGGTDTQYF
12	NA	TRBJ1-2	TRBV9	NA	TGTGCCAGCAGCGTAGGCTCAGGGGGCTACACCTTC	CASSVGSGGYTF
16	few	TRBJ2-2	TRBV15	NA	TGTGCCACCAGCAGAGATGGGGGGGCCAACACCGGGGAGCTGTTTTTT	CATSRDGGANTGELFF
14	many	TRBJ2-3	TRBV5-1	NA	TGCGCCAGCCAATATCGGGACACCACAGATACGCAGTATTTT	CASQYRDTTDTQYF
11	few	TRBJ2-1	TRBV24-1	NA	TGTGCCACCAGTTTGGGGGATAGGCAGTTCTTC	CATSLGDRQFF
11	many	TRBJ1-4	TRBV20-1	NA	TGCAGTGCTATAGGGGGTGAAAAACTGTTTTTT	CSAIGGEKLFF
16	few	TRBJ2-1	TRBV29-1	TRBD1	TGCAGCGGGCGACAGGGTCGGATATCCGGGTCGAATGAGCAGTTCTTC	CSGRQGRISGSNEQFF
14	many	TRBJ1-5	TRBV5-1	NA	TGCGCCAGCAGCTTGGTCCAGGGTGGGCAGCCCCAGCATTTT	CASSLVQGGQPQHF
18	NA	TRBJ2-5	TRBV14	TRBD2	TGTGCCAGCAGCCAAGCGTTTCTAGCGGGAGTAGGTATCGAGACCCAGTACTTC	CASSQAFLAGVGIETQYF
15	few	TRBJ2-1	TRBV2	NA	TGTGCCAGCAGTGGGGAGGGCAGGGGGCATAATGAGCAGTTCTTC	CASSGEGRGHNEQFF
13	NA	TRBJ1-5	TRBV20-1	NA	TGCAGTGCTAGAACAGGGATAAAACAGCCCCAGCATTTT	CSARTGIKQPQHF
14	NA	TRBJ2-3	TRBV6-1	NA	TGTGCCAGCAGGGCCAGGGCAAGTTCAGATACGCAGTATTTT	CASRARASSDTQYF
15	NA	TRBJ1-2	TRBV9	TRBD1	TGTGCCAGCAGCGTCCTCCTGGGACAGGACTATGGCTACACCTTC	CASSVLLGQDYGYTF
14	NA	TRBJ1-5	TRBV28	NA	TGTGCCAGCAGTGGGGGATCTCGCAATCAGCCCCAGCATTTT	CASSGGSRNQPQHF